This TCR beta chain was captured by sequencing in a study of blood T cells in healthy people across ages. A second PCR, run for 7 to 11 cycles, used a sample-barcoded 5' primer plus a J-beta primer mix. With 12 random nucleotides, a template-switch adaptor tagged each individual cDNA molecule. MiXCR, applied by TCRdb to the 5' RACE reads, yields one record per CDR3 protein. Of approximately 800,000 distinct CDR3 sequences listed, roughly 50% were seen once; the top ten hold roughly 25%. With regard to this clonotype: Antigen: not known.

The study's findings and limits: No conclusive comparison of naive versus antigen-experienced cells was possible with unsorted PBMCs. Relative to aged donors, long-lived donors carried more naive CD4+ cells and displayed higher diversity.

Donors each provided roughly 9.6 milliliters of peripheral blood. The CDR3 has 12 residues. Germline CDR1 reads SGDLS; CDR2 reads YYNGEE. This clonotype originated in a man aged 35 to 55 in good health. The V call is TRBV9, the J call TRBJ2-4; no clear D gene. The J call may be wrong; the DNA end is better matched by TRBJ2-7. The sample taken for sequencing was blood. In DNA, the CDR3 is TGTGCCAGCAGCGTAGAGACTGGCGAGCAGTACTTC. Translated, it gives CASSVETGEQYF.